These T cell receptor beta chains were read from a single sample in a study of early T cells in non-severe SARS-CoV-2 infection. TCRdb re-called the 5' RACE reads through MiXCR, storing one row per CDR3 protein. This table has more than 80,000 distinct CDR3 sequences, approximately 10% appearing once. The sequencing input was whole blood. These receptors were obtained from an adult who was a healthcare worker with PCR-confirmed SARS-CoV-2 infection or an uninfected control (not recorded which). The CDR3 runs from the conserved cysteine through the conserved F or W. A D gene is named only where the DNA matches it firmly. Some rows have no size entry. The others give once, few or many, or a class for an expanded clone.

size: few
J: TRBJ2-5
V: TRBV7-9
D: -
DNA: TGTGCCAGCAGCTTAGAACTTGTAGAGACCCAGTACTTC
CDR3: CASSLELVETQYF

size: -
J: TRBJ1-1
V: TRBV12-3/TRBV12-4
D: -
DNA: TGTGCCAGCAGTTTCGAGGGGGGGACTGAAGCTTTCTTT
CDR3: CASSFEGGTEAFF

size: -
J: TRBJ1-5
V: TRBV18
D: -
DNA: TGTGCCAGCTCACCACCATATAGCAATCAGCCCCAGCATTTT
CDR3: CASSPPYSNQPQHF

size: many
J: TRBJ1-1
V: TRBV18
D: TRBD1
DNA: TGTGCCAGCTCACCGAAACAGGGGGCGCACACTGAAGCTTTCTTT
CDR3: CASSPKQGAHTEAFF

size: -
J: TRBJ1-2
V: TRBV7-9
D: TRBD1
DNA: TGTGCCAGCAGCCAGGACAGGGGAATCTATGGCTACACCTTC
CDR3: CASSQDRGIYGYTF

size: -
J: TRBJ1-2
V: TRBV5-1
D: TRBD1
DNA: TGCGCCAGCCTTATCGGACAGGGCAAGTATGGCTACACCTTC
CDR3: CASLIGQGKYGYTF

size: few
J: TRBJ1-2
V: TRBV3-1
D: -
DNA: TGTGCCAGCAGCCACACCTCGGGGTTTGGCTACACCTTC
CDR3: CASSHTSGFGYTF

size: many
J: TRBJ1-5
V: TRBV6-1
D: TRBD1
DNA: TGTGCCAGCAGTGAGGACAGGTATTTTCAGCCCCAGCATTTT
CDR3: CASSEDRYFQPQHF

size: many
J: TRBJ1-4
V: TRBV5-1
D: TRBD1
DNA: TGCGCCAGCAGCTTGGTGTCCGGACAGGGGTATGAAAAACTGTTTTTT
CDR3: CASSLVSGQGYEKLFF

size: few
J: TRBJ2-3
V: TRBV5-1
D: -
DNA: TGCGCCAGCAGCTTGGATTTGCGGACCCCTAGCACAGATACGCAGTATTTT
CDR3: CASSLDLRTPSTDTQYF

size: few
J: TRBJ1-1
V: TRBV29-1
D: -
DNA: TGCAGCGTTGAAGAGGGAGCACGGGCTGAAGCTTTCTTT
CDR3: CSVEEGARAEAFF

size: many
J: TRBJ1-5
V: TRBV15
D: -
DNA: TGTGCCACTGCCGAGGAGGGATATCAGCCCCAGCATTTT
CDR3: CATAEEGYQPQHF

size: few
J: TRBJ1-6
V: TRBV6-5
D: -
DNA: TGTGCCAGCAGTTGGTCGCCGGATAGGCAGGACAATTCACCCCTCCACTTT
CDR3: CASSWSPDRQDNSPLHF

size: -
J: TRBJ2-6
V: TRBV6-5
D: TRBD2
DNA: TGTGCCAGCAGTTCCACTAGCGGGAGTCCTGGGGCCAACGTCCTGACTTTC
CDR3: CASSSTSGSPGANVLTF

size: -
J: TRBJ2-1
V: TRBV6-2/TRBV6-3
D: TRBD1
DNA: TGTGCCAGCAGTTACTCTTTGGGACAGGGGGCATTGTACAATGAGCAGTTCTTC
CDR3: CASSYSLGQGALYNEQFF

size: many
J: TRBJ2-1
V: TRBV5-4
D: -
DNA: TGTGCCAGCAGCCGGCGTGGGATTGGCGCGCGCGATGAGCAGTTCTTC
CDR3: CASSRRGIGARDEQFF

size: few
J: TRBJ2-7
V: TRBV7-6
D: TRBD2
DNA: TGTGCCAGCAGCCCTCCGGGACTAGCTTCCGAGCAGTACTTC
CDR3: CASSPPGLASEQYF

size: -
J: TRBJ1-6
V: TRBV27
D: -
DNA: TGTGCCAGCAGTCGAATTCTAGGGGAAGCCACCGGTCATTCACCCCTCCACTTT
CDR3: CASSRILGEATGHSPLHF

size: -
J: TRBJ2-3
V: TRBV14
D: -
DNA: TGTGCCAGCAGCCAAGCAGGATTGGGCACAGATACGCAGTATTTT
CDR3: CASSQAGLGTDTQYF

size: few
J: TRBJ2-3
V: TRBV25-1
D: TRBD1
DNA: TGTGCCAGCTCGACAGGGGCCAGCACAGATACGCAGTATTTT
CDR3: CASSTGASTDTQYF

size: once
J: TRBJ2-2
V: TRBV6-5
D: -
DNA: TGTGCCAGCAGTCGTAAGCCGGGCGGGGAGCTGTTTTTT
CDR3: CASSRKPGGELFF

size: many
J: TRBJ1-2
V: TRBV5-4
D: -
DNA: TGTGCCAGCAGCTTGGAATTCGGGGGCCCCTATGGCTACACCTTC
CDR3: CASSLEFGGPYGYTF

size: few
J: TRBJ2-2
V: TRBV12-3/TRBV12-4
D: -
DNA: TGTGCCAGCAGTTCCGGCGATACAGGTTCGAACACCGGGGAGCTGTTTTTT
CDR3: CASSSGDTGSNTGELFF

size: -
J: TRBJ2-7
V: TRBV28
D: -
DNA: TGTGCCAGCACACAGGTCCACGAGCAGTACTTC
CDR3: CASTQVHEQYF

size: -
J: TRBJ2-7
V: TRBV20-1
D: -
DNA: TGCAGTGCCGGCTTGGACAACTCCTACGAGCAGTACTTC
CDR3: CSAGLDNSYEQYF

size: -
J: TRBJ2-7
V: TRBV13
D: -
DNA: TGTGCCAGCAGCTTCTATACTGGATACGAGCAGTACTTC
CDR3: CASSFYTGYEQYF

size: -
J: TRBJ2-3
V: TRBV27
D: -
DNA: TGTGCCAGCAGCAAGAAGATCCGGGGACTTGGGCCCTTTAGCACAGATACGCAGTATTTT
CDR3: CASSKKIRGLGPFSTDTQYF

size: -
J: TRBJ2-7
V: TRBV29-1
D: -
DNA: TGCAGCTCATGGGACGGGGGCGAGCAGTACTTC
CDR3: CSSWDGGEQYF

size: few
J: TRBJ2-5
V: TRBV7-9
D: TRBD2
DNA: TGTGCCAGCAGCTTAGCGGGGCTAGCGGGGGTTCTCCAAGAGACCCAGTACTTC
CDR3: CASSLAGLAGVLQETQYF

size: -
J: TRBJ2-7
V: TRBV5-1
D: -
DNA: TGCGCCAGCAGCTCGGGACCAAGCTCCTACGAGCAGTACTTC
CDR3: CASSSGPSSYEQYF

size: -
J: TRBJ2-3
V: TRBV2
D: -
DNA: TGTGCCAGCATTACCGGGACCAAGATCACAGATACGCAGTATTTT
CDR3: CASITGTKITDTQYF

size: -
J: TRBJ1-4
V: TRBV2
D: -
DNA: TGTGCCAGCAGGCAGGGAGGGAATGAAAAACTGTTTTTT
CDR3: CASRQGGNEKLFF

size: many
J: TRBJ1-6
V: TRBV11-2
D: TRBD1
DNA: TGTGCCAGCAGTTTACGCCGGGACAGTTTTTCGCCCCTCCACTTT
CDR3: CASSLRRDSFSPLHF

size: many
J: TRBJ2-7
V: TRBV7-8
D: TRBD2
DNA: TGTGCCAGCAGCTTTTCAGCGGGAGGGCCTTCCGGGGGGGAGCAGTACTTC
CDR3: CASSFSAGGPSGGEQYF

size: many
J: TRBJ2-7
V: TRBV28
D: TRBD1
DNA: TGTGCCAGTAACGACAGGGTATCCTACGAGCAGTACTTC
CDR3: CASNDRVSYEQYF

size: few
J: TRBJ1-1
V: TRBV12-5
D: TRBD1
DNA: TGTGCTAGCCGCTCCGGGACAGGGCGTTTCATGAACACTGAAGCTTTCTTT
CDR3: CASRSGTGRFMNTEAFF

size: many
J: TRBJ1-4
V: TRBV5-1
D: -
DNA: TGCGCCAGTTCACAACAGGGAGCTAATGAAAAACTGTTTTTT
CDR3: CASSQQGANEKLFF

size: many
J: TRBJ1-5
V: TRBV7-9
D: -
DNA: TGTGCCAGCAGCTTAGGGGCAAGGAATCAGCCCCAGCATTTT
CDR3: CASSLGARNQPQHF

size: many
J: TRBJ2-1
V: TRBV7-6
D: TRBD1
DNA: TGTGCCAGCAACGACAGGGGTCGCGGTGAGCAGTTCTTC
CDR3: CASNDRGRGEQFF

size: -
J: TRBJ2-7
V: TRBV18
D: -
DNA: TGTGCCAGCTCACCACAATCCAGGACTGGAGCCTACGAGCAGTACTTC
CDR3: CASSPQSRTGAYEQYF

size: -
J: TRBJ1-1
V: TRBV20-1
D: TRBD1
DNA: TGCAGTGCTAGTCCAATTACAGGGGGAAGGACTGAAGCTTTCTTT
CDR3: CSASPITGGRTEAFF

size: -
J: TRBJ2-2
V: TRBV5-1
D: -
DNA: TGCGCCAGCAGCTCCCTAGGATTTGCCGGGGAGCTGTTTTTT
CDR3: CASSSLGFAGELFF

size: -
J: TRBJ2-1
V: TRBV4-1
D: -
DNA: TGCGCCAGCAGCCAAGTGTCCAGCGACAATGAGCAGTTCTTC
CDR3: CASSQVSSDNEQFF

size: few
J: TRBJ2-1
V: TRBV6-1
D: -
DNA: TGTGCCAGCAGTGATGGCTCGCGGGGCGATGAGCAGTTCTTC
CDR3: CASSDGSRGDEQFF

size: few
J: TRBJ2-2
V: TRBV10-2
D: -
DNA: TGCGCCAGCAGTGACATCCTGACCGGGGAGCTGTTTTTT
CDR3: CASSDILTGELFF

size: few
J: TRBJ2-2
V: TRBV11-2
D: TRBD1
DNA: TGTGCCAGCAGCTTACCCTACAGGGGGCAGGGCGGGGAGCTGTTTTTT
CDR3: CASSLPYRGQGGELFF

size: few
J: TRBJ1-1
V: TRBV5-4
D: -
DNA: TGTGCCAGCAGCTTGCTGAGGAACACTGAAGCTTTCTTT
CDR3: CASSLLRNTEAFF